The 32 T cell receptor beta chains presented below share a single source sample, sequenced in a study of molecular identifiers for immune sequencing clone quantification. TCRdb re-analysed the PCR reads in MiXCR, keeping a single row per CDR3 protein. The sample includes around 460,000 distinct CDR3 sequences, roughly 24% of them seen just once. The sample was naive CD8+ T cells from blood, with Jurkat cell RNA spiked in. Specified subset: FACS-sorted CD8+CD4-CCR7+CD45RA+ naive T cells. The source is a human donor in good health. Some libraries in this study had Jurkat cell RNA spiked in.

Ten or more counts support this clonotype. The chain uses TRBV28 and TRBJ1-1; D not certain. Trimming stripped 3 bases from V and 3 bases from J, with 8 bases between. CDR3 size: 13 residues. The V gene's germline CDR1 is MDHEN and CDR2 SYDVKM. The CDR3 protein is CASSFRPYTEAFF. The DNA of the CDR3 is TGTGCCAGCAGTTTCCGTCCTTACACTGAAGCTTTCTTT. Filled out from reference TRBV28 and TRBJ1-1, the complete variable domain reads DVKVTQSSRYLVKRTGEKVFLECVQDMDHENMFWYRQDPGLGLRLIYFSYDVKMKEKGDIPEGYSVSREKKERFSLILESASTNQTSMYLCASSFRPYTEAFFGQGTRLTVV.

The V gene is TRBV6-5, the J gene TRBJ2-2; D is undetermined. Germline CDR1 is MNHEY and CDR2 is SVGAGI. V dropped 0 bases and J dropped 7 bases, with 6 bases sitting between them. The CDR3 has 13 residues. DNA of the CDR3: TGTGCCAGCAGTTACTCGACGATCGGGGAGCTGTTTTTT. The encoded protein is CASSYSTIGELFF.

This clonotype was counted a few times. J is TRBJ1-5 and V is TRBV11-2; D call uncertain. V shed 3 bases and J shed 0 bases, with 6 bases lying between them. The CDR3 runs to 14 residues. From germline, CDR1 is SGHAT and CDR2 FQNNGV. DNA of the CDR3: TGTGCCAGCAGCTTCTTCGGTAGCAATCAGCCCCAGCATTTT. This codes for CASSFFGSNQPQHF.

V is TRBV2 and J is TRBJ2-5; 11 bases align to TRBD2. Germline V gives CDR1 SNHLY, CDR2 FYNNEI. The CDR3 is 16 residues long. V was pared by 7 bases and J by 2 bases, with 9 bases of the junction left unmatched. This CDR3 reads CASTKLAGVDQETQYF. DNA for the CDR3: TGTGCCAGCACCAAACTAGCGGGAGTCGATCAAGAGACCCAGTACTTC.

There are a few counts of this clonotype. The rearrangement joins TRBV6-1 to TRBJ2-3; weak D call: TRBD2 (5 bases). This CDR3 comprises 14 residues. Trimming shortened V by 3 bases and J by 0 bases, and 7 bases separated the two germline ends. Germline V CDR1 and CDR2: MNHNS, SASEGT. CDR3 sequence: CASSEDWSTDTQYF. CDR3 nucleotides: TGTGCCAGCAGTGAGGACTGGAGCACAGATACGCAGTATTTT.

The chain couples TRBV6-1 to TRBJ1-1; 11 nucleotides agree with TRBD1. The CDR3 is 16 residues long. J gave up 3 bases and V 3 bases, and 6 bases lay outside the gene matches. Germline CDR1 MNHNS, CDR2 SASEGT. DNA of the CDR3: TGTGCCAGCAGTGAGGACAGGGGGCTCTGGGACACTGAAGCTTTCTTT. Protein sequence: CASSEDRGLWDTEAFF.

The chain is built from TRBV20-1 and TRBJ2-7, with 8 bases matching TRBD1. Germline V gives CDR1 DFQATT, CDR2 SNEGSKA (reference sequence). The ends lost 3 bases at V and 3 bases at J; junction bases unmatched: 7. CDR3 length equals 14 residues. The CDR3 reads CSARAIDRGYEQYF. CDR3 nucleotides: TGCAGTGCTAGGGCAATAGACAGGGGCTACGAGCAGTACTTC.

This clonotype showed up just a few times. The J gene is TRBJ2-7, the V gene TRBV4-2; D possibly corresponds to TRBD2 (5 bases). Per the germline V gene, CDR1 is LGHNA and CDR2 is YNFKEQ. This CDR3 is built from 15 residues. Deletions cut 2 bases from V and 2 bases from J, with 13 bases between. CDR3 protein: CASSQFGKEPYEQYF. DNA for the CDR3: TGTGCCAGCAGCCAATTCGGGAAGGAACCCTACGAGCAGTACTTC.

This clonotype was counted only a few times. CDR3: CATSDSGTADLANYGYTF. The CDR3 bases are TGTGCCACCAGTGATAGTGGGACTGCGGACTTAGCTAACTATGGCTACACCTTC. The rearrangement joins TRBV24-1 to TRBJ1-2, with D possibly being TRBD1 (5 bases). V was shortened by 3 bases and J by 0 bases, with 19 bases between the two germline ends. Germline CDR1 KGHDR, CDR2 SFDVKD. This CDR3 spans 18 amino acids.

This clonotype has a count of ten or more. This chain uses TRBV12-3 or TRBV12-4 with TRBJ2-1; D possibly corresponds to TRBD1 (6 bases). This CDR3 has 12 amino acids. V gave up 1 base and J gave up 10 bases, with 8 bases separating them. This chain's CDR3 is CASSLGTGEQFF. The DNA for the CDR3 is TGTGCCAGCAGTTTAGGAACAGGGGAGCAGTTCTTC.

In DNA, the CDR3 is TGCAGTGCTTCGGACAGGGGGTCGGCTAATGAAAAACTGTTTTTT. This gives the protein CSASDRGSANEKLFF. This chain links TRBV20-1 with TRBJ1-4; 10 bases match TRBD1. Germline CDR1 reads DFQATT; CDR2 reads SNEGSKA (reference sequence). V gave up 5 bases and J gave up 3 bases; unmatched junction bases: 6. The CDR3 is 15 amino acids.

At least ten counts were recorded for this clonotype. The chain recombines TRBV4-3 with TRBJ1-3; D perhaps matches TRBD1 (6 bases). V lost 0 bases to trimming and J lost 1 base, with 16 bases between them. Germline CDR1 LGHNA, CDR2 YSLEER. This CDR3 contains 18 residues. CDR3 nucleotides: TGCGCCAGCAGCCAAGATGGGAAGATGCAGGGGTCTGGAAACACCATATATTTT. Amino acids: CASSQDGKMQGSGNTIYF.

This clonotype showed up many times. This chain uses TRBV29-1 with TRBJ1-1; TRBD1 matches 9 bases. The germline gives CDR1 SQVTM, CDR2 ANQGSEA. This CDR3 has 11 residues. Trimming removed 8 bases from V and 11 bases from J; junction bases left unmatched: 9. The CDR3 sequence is CSSGQGLYAFF. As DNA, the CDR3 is TGCAGCAGTGGACAGGGGTTATACGCTTTCTTT.

In nucleotides, the CDR3 is TGTGCCAGCAGCTCCCGGGATCCCCCGCTCGGGGAGCTGTTTTTT. Encoded protein: CASSSRDPPLGELFF. The V call is TRBV5-6, the J call TRBJ2-2, with D perhaps TRBD2 (5 bases). The CDR3 contains 15 residues. The germline CDR1 and CDR2 sequences are SGHDT and YYEEEE. V was pared by 3 bases and J by 7 bases, with 16 bases between.

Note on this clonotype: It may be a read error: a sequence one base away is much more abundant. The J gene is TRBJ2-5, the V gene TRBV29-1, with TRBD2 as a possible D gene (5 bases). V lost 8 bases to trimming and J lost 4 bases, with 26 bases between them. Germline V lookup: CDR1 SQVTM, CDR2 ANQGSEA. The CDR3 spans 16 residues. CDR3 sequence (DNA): TGCAGCACCCACCCCCTCGAGGGTCGGTGGGGAGAGACCCAGTACTTC. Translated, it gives CSTHPLEGRWGETQYF.

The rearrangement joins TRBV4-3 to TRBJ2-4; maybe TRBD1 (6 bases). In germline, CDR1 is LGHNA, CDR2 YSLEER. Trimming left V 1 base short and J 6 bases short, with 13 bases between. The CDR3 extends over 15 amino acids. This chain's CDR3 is CASSQATGLGNIQYF. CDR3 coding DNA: TGCGCCAGCAGCCAAGCGACAGGATTGGGAAACATTCAGTACTTC.

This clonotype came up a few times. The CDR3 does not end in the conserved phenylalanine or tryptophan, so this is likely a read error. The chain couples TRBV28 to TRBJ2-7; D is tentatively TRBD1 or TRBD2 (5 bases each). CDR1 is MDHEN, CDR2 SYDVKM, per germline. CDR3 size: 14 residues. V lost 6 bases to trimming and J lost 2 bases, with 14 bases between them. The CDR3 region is CASRHGRGPYEQYL. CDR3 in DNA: TGTGCCAGCAGACATGGACGGGGCCCCTACGAGCAGTACCTC.

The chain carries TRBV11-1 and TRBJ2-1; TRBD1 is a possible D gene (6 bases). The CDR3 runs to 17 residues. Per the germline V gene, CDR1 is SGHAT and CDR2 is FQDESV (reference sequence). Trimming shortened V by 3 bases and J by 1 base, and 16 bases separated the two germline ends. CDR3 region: CASSFGTKTTSYNEQFF. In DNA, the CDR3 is TGTGCCAGCAGCTTCGGGACAAAAACAACATCCTACAATGAGCAGTTCTTC.

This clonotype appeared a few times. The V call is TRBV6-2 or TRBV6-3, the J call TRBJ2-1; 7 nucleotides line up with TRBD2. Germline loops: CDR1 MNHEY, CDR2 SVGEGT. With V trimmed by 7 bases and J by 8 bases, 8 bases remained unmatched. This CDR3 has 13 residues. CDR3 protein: CASTLGGEDEQFF. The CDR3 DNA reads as TGTGCCAGCACCCTGGGAGGGGAGGATGAGCAGTTCTTC.

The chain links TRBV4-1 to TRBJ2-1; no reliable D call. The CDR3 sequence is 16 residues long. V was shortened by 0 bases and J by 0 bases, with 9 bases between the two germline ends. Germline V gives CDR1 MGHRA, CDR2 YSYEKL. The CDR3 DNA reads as TGCGCCAGCAGCCAAGAGGCCGTTTTCTCCTACAATGAGCAGTTCTTC. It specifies CASSQEAVFSYNEQFF.

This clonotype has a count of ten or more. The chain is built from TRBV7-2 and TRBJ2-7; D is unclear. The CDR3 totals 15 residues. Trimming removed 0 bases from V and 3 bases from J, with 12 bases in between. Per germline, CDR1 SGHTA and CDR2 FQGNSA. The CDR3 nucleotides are TGTGCCAGCAGCTTAGCGGCCCAGGCAGGCTACGAGCAGTACTTC. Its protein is CASSLAAQAGYEQYF.

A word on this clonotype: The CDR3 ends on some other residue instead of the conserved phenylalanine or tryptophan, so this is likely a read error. The CDR3 sequence: CASSQGSVRSSDTQYC. The CDR3 DNA sequence: TGCGCCAGCAGCCAAGGGAGCGTGAGGAGCTCAGATACGCAGTATTGT. The J gene is TRBJ2-3, the V gene TRBV4-3; D is undetermined. Germline V lookup: CDR1 LGHNA, CDR2 YSLEER. The CDR3 extends over 16 amino acids. Trimming removed 1 base at V and 4 bases at J, with 15 bases between.

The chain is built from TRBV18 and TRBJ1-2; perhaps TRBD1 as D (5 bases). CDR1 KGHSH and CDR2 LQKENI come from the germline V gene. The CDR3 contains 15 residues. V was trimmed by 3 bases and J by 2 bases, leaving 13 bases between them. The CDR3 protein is CASSPETVGNYGYTF. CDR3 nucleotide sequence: TGTGCCAGCTCACCCGAGACAGTGGGAAACTATGGCTACACCTTC. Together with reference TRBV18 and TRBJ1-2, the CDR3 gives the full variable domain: NAGVMQNPRHLVRRRGQEARLRCSPMKGHSHVYWYRQLPEEGLKFMVYLQKENIIDESGMPKERFSAEFPKEGPSILRIQQVVRGDSAAYFCASSPETVGNYGYTFGSGTRLTVV.

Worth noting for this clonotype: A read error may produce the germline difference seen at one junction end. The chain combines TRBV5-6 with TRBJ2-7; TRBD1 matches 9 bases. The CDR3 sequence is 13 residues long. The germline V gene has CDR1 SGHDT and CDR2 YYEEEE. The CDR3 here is CASSLGQGVNMDF. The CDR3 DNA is TGTGCCAGCAGTTTGGGACAGGGTGTTAACATGGACTTC.

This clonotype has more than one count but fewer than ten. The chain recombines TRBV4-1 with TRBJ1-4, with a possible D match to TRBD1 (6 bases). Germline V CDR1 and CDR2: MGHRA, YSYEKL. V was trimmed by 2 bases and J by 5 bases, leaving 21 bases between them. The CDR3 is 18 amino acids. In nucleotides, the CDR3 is TGCGCCAGCAGCCAACGTACCTCATTGACAGGAGACAATGAAAAACTGTTTTTT. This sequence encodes CASSQRTSLTGDNEKLFF.

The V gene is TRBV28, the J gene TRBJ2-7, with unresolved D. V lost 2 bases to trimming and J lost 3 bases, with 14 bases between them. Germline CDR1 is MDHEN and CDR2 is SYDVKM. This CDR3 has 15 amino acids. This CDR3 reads CASSLAVGAHYEQYF. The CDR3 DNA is TGTGCCAGCAGTTTAGCTGTCGGAGCCCACTACGAGCAGTACTTC.

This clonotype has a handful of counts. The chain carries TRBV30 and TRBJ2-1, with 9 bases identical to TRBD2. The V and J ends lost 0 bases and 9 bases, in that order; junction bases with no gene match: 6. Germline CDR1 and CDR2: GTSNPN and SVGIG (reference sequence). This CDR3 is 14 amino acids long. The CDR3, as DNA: TGTGCCTGGAGTGTTTTGGCGGGGGGGATTGAGCAGTTCTTC. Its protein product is CAWSVLAGGIEQFF.

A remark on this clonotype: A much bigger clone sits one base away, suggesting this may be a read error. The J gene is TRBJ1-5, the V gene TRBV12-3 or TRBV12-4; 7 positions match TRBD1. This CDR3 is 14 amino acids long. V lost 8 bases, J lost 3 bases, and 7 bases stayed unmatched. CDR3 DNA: TGTGCCAGCGGGCGGGACAGCTCCAATCAGCCCCAGCATTTT. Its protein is CASGRDSSNQPQHF.

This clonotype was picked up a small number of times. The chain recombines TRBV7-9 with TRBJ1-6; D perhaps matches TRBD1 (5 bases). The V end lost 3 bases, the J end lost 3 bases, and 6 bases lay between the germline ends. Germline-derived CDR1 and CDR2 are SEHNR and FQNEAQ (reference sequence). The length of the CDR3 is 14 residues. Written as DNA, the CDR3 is TGTGCCAGCAGCTTCGACAGCTATAATTCACCCCTCCACTTT. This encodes CASSFDSYNSPLHF. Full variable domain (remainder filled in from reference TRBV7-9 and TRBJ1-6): DTGVSQNPRHKITKRGQNVTFRCDPISEHNRLYWYRQTLGQGPEFLTYFQNEAQLEKSRLLSDRFSAERPKGSFSTLEIQRTEQGDSAMYLCASSFDSYNSPLHFGNGTRLTVT.

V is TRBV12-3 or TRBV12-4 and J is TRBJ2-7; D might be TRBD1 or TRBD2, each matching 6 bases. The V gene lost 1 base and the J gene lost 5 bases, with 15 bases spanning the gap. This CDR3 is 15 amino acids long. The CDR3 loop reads CASSLVGGLSDEQYF. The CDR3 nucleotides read TGTGCCAGCAGTTTAGTGGGGGGCCTATCGGACGAGCAGTACTTC.

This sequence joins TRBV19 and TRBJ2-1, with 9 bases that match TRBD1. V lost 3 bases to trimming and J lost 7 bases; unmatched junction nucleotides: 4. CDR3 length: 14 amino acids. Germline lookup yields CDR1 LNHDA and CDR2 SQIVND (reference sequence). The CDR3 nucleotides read TGTGCCAGTAGTATTTTTGGACAGGGGAATGAGCAGTTCTTC. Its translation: CASSIFGQGNEQFF. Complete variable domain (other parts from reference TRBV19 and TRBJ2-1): DGGITQSPKYLFRKEGQNVTLSCEQNLNHDAMYWYRQDPGQGLRLIYYSQIVNDFQKGDIAEGYSVSREKKESFPLTVTSAQKNPTAFYLCASSIFGQGNEQFFGPGTRLTVL.

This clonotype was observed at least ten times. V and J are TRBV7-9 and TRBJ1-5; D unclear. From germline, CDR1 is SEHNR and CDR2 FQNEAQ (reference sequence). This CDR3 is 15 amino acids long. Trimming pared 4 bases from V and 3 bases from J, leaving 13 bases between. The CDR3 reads CASSSTSDINQPQHF. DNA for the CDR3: TGTGCCAGCAGCTCGACCTCCGACATCAATCAGCCCCAGCATTTT. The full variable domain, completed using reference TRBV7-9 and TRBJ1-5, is DTGVSQNPRHKITKRGQNVTFRCDPISEHNRLYWYRQTLGQGPEFLTYFQNEAQLEKSRLLSDRFSAERPKGSFSTLEIQRTEQGDSAMYLCASSSTSDINQPQHFGDGTRLSIL.